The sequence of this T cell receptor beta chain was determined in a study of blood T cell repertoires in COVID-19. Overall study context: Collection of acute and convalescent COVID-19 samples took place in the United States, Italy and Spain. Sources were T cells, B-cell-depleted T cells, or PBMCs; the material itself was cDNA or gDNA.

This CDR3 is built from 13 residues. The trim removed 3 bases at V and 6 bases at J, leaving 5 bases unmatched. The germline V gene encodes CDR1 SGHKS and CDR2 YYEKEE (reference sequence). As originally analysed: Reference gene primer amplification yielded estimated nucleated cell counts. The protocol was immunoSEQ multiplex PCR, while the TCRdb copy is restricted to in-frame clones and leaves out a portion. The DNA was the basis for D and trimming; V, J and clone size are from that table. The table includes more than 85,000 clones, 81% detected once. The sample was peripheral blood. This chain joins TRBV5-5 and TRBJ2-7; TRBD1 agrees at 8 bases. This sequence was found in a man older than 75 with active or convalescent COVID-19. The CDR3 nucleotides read TGTGCCAGCAGCTATGACAGGGGATCCGAGCAGTACTTC. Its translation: CASSYDRGSEQYF.